This T cell receptor (beta chain) came from a study of cytomegalovirus exposure and HLA in healthy donors. Germline assignment: CDR1 SGHNT and CDR2 YYREEE (reference sequence). V was shortened by 4 bases and J by 0 bases, with 13 bases between the two germline ends. The CDR3 runs to 15 residues. The PCR made use of 60 Vbeta and 13 Jbeta primers. Using immunoSEQ multiplex PCR, the repertoire was profiled, and TCRdb retains in-frame clones only, with some absent. The sample has about 150,000 clones, 70% to 80% seen once. This clone was observed once. The rearrangement links TRBV5-4 to TRBJ1-1, with TRBD1 as a possible D gene (5 bases). The specimen was PBMCs. The receptor's source is a man under 40 in good health and CMV-seropositive. The DNA of the CDR3 is TGTGCCAGCAGCCAGATTGACAGACTGAACACTGAAGCTTTCTTT. Translation: CASSQIDRLNTEAFF.